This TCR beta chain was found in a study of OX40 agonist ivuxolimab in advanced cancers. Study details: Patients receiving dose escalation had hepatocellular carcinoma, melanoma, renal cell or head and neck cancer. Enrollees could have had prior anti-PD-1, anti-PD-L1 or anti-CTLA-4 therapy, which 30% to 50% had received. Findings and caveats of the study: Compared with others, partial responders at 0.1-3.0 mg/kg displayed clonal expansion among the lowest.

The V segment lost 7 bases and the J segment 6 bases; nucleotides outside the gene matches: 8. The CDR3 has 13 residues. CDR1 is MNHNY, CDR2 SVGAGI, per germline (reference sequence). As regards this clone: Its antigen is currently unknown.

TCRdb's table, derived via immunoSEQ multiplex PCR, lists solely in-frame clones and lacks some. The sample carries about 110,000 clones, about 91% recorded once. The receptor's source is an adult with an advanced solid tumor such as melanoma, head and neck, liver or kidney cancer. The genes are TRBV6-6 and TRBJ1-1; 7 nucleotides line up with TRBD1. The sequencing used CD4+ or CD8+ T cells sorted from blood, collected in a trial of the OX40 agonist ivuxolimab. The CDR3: CASNWDRGAEAFF. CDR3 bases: TGTGCCAGCAACTGGGACAGAGGTGCTGAAGCTTTCTTT.